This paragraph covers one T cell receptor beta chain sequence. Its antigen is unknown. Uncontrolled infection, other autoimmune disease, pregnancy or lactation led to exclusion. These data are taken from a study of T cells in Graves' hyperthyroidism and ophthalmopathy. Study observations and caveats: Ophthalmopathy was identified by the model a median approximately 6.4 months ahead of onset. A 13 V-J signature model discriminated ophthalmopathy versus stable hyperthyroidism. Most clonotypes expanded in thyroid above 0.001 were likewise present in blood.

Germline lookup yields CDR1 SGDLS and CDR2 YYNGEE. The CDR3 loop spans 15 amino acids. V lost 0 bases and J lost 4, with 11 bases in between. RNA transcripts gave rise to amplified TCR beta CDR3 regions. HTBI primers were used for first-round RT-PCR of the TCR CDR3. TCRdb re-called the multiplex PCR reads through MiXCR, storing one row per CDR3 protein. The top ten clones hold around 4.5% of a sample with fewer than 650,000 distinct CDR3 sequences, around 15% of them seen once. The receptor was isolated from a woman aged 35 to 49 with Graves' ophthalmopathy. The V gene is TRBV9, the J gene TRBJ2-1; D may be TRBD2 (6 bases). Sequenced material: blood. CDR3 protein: CASSVGGERYNEQFF. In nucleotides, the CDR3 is TGTGCCAGCAGCGTAGGGGGGGAGAGGTACAATGAGCAGTTCTTC.